Listed here are 20 T cell receptor beta chains from one sample, sequenced in a study of beta chain features in type 1 diabetes. Since all of the isolated RNA was reverse transcribed, expressed TCRB transcripts were what got sequenced. Sequenced by immunoSEQ multiplex PCR; TCRdb stores in-frame clones only, minus some. The table records about 240,000 clones, 27% of them present only once. The specimen was central memory CD4+ T cells from blood. The receptors here all came from a man aged 25-45 years in good health.

This clone came up a few times. J is TRBJ1-1 and V is TRBV2; tentative D call: TRBD1 (6 bases). The V gene's germline CDR1 is SNHLY and CDR2 FYNNEI. V dropped 6 bases and J dropped 4 bases, with 15 bases sitting between them. The CDR3 covers 14 residues. This CDR3 reads CASRGGGGGTEAFF. In nucleotides, the CDR3 is TGTGCCAGCAGAGGGGGGGGCGGAGGCACTGAAGCTTTCTTT.

V usage is TRBV30 and J usage is TRBJ2-7; D is unclear. V was pared by 2 bases and J by 5 bases, with 10 bases between. The CDR3 extends over 12 amino acids. Germline lookup yields CDR1 GTSNPN and CDR2 SVGIG (reference sequence). The CDR3 here is CAWSPRKNEQYF. DNA for the CDR3: TGTGCCTGGAGTCCACGGAAGAACGAGCAGTACTTC.

This clone was observed a handful of times. The CDR3 DNA follows: TGCGCCAGCAGCCAAGAGTTTAGCGGGAACTACAATGAGCAGTTCTTC. The encoded protein is CASSQEFSGNYNEQFF. The genes are TRBV4-3 and TRBJ2-1, with TRBD2 identical over 8 bases. This CDR3 contains 16 residues. CDR1 is LGHNA and CDR2 is YSLEER in the germline V gene. The trim removed 0 bases at V and 3 bases at J, leaving 4 bases unmatched.

J is TRBJ2-3 and V is TRBV5-1; TRBD2 agrees at 10 bases. The CDR3 loop spans 16 amino acids. The V gene's germline CDR1 is SGHRS and CDR2 YFSETQ. The ends lost 0 bases at V and 4 bases at J; junction bases unmatched: 5. CDR3 amino acids: CASSLGIAGGADTQYF. CDR3 sequence (DNA): TGCGCCAGCAGCTTGGGTATAGCGGGAGGCGCAGATACGCAGTATTTT. Filled out from reference TRBV5-1 and TRBJ2-3, the complete variable domain reads KAGVTQTPRYLIKTRGQQVTLSCSPISGHRSVSWYQQTPGQGLQFLFEYFSETQRNKGNFPGRFSGRQFSNSRSEMNVSTLELGDSALYLCASSLGIAGGADTQYFGPGTRLTVL.

This chain connects TRBV7-9 to TRBJ2-1; D is unclear. CDR1 is SEHNR and CDR2 is FQNEAQ in the germline V gene (reference sequence). The CDR3 length is 15 residues. V was pared by 5 bases and J by 6 bases, with 17 bases between. The CDR3 protein is CASSHGSLDGNEQFF. CDR3 coding DNA: TGTGCCAGCAGCCATGGATCTCTCGACGGCAATGAGCAGTTCTTC.

This clone occurred once. This chain joins TRBV5-1 and TRBJ1-2; 8 bases map to TRBD1. The CDR3 covers 13 residues. Germline CDR1 reads SGHRS; CDR2 reads YFSETQ. The J segment lost 3 bases and the V segment lost 3 bases, leaving 1 base of the junction unmatched. DNA for the CDR3: TGCGCCAGCAGCTCACAGGGGGACTATGGCTACACCTTC. This gives the protein CASSSQGDYGYTF.

Worth noting for this clone: Other DNA sequences within the sample encode an identical CDR3. The gene calls are TRBV30 and TRBJ1-6; D uncertain. The germline V gene encodes CDR1 GTSNPN and CDR2 SVGIG (reference sequence). The V end lost 1 base, the J end lost 5 bases, and 6 bases lay between the germline ends. This CDR3 has 13 amino acids. This CDR3 is CAWSETDNSPLHF. The CDR3, as DNA: TGTGCCTGGAGTGAAACAGATAATTCACCCCTCCACTTT.

The chain links TRBV30 to TRBJ2-5, with no clear D. Looked up from germline, CDR1 is GTSNPN and CDR2 is SVGIG (reference sequence). V was cut by 4 bases and J by 5 bases, with 14 bases left in between. The CDR3 has 13 residues. This CDR3 is CAWTRAAGETQYF. The CDR3 DNA follows: TGTGCCTGGACCCGGGCTGCCGGGGAGACCCAGTACTTC.

The chain employs TRBV5-6 and TRBJ1-5; no reliable D call. Germline CDR1 is SGHDT and CDR2 is YYEEEE. V lost 3 bases and J lost 7, with 11 bases in between. The CDR3 consists of 13 residues. CDR3 DNA: TGTGCCAGCAGCTCCACTCCTTCCCAGCCCCAGCATTTT. It yields the protein CASSSTPSQPQHF.

The chain combines TRBV28 with TRBJ2-5, with TRBD1 matching 8 bases. The CDR3 is made up of 16 amino acids. Germline-derived CDR1 and CDR2 are MDHEN and SYDVKM. V shed 6 bases, J shed 6 bases, and the junction held 15 bases outside the gene matches. Here the CDR3 reads CASSTDRVKGVKTQYF. CDR3 coding DNA: TGTGCCAGCAGCACGGACAGGGTGAAGGGAGTGAAGACCCAGTACTTC.

This chain connects TRBV9 to TRBJ2-5, with TRBD1 as a possible D gene (6 bases). Germline V gives CDR1 SGDLS, CDR2 YYNGEE. The CDR3 is 15 residues long. Trimming shortened V by 0 bases and J by 5 bases, and 14 bases separated the two germline ends. The CDR3 here is CASSVGQGWDETQYF. The CDR3 region has the DNA TGTGCCAGCAGCGTAGGGCAGGGGTGGGACGAGACCCAGTACTTC. Full variable domain (missing parts from reference TRBV9 and TRBJ2-5): DSGVTQTPKHLITATGQRVTLRCSPRSGDLSVYWYQQSLDQGLQFLIQYYNGEERAKGNILERFSAQQFPDLHSELNLSSLELGDSALYFCASSVGQGWDETQYFGPGTRLLVL.

Only a few counts were recorded for this clone. This chain uses TRBV5-6 with TRBJ2-3, with D unclear. This CDR3 spans 14 amino acids. V was pared by 3 bases and J by 1 base, with 9 bases between. The germline V gene has CDR1 SGHDT and CDR2 YYEEEE. The CDR3 DNA is TGTGCCAGCAGCTGGGCGACCGGCACAGATACGCAGTATTTT. Residues: CASSWATGTDTQYF.

About this clone: The same CDR3 arises from other DNA sequences in this sample as well. The chain couples TRBV5-1 to TRBJ2-5; D is undetermined. This CDR3 spans 14 amino acids. Germline assignment: CDR1 SGHRS and CDR2 YFSETQ. Trimming removed 0 bases at V and 3 bases at J, with 9 bases between. The DNA of the CDR3 is TGCGCCAGCAGCTTGGGTCCTACTGAAGAGACCCAGTACTTC. This sequence encodes CASSLGPTEETQYF.

This clone was counted between two and nine times. This CDR3 is CASSDSGYPNTIYF. For the CDR3, the DNA is TGCGCCAGCAGCGATTCAGGGTATCCAAACACCATATATTTT. The chain has TRBV5-1 and TRBJ1-3, with a tentative D call TRBD1 (5 bases). Trimming took off 4 bases at V and 6 bases at J, with 14 bases between the two ends. Per the germline V gene, CDR1 is SGHRS and CDR2 is YFSETQ. This CDR3 contains 14 residues. Based on the CDR3 plus reference TRBV5-1 and TRBJ1-3, the full variable domain is KAGVTQTPRYLIKTRGQQVTLSCSPISGHRSVSWYQQTPGQGLQFLFEYFSETQRNKGNFPGRFSGRQFSNSRSEMNVSTLELGDSALYLCASSDSGYPNTIYFGEGSWLTVV.

The rearrangement joins TRBV15 to TRBJ2-2; D ambiguous. Between the trimmed V and J ends, which lost 0 bases and 0 bases, there was a span of 11 bases. The CDR3 runs to 17 residues. Germline V gives CDR1 LNHNV, CDR2 YYDKDF (reference sequence). The CDR3 sequence: CATSREHTNSNTGELFF. CDR3 DNA: TGTGCCACCAGCAGAGAACACACAAATTCGAACACCGGGGAGCTGTTTTTT. Combining the CDR3 with reference TRBV15 and TRBJ2-2 gives the whole variable domain DAMVIQNPRYQVTQFGKPVTLSCSQTLNHNVMYWYQQKSSQAPKLLFHYYDKDFNNEADTPDNFQSRRPNTSFCFLDIRSPGLGDTAMYLCATSREHTNSNTGELFFGEGSRLTVL.

Points on this clone: This sample includes further DNA sequences coding for the same CDR3. The chain carries TRBV30 and TRBJ2-1; 12 nucleotides align to TRBD2. Germline assignment: CDR1 GTSNPN and CDR2 SVGIG (reference sequence). The CDR3 length is 14 residues. V gave up 3 bases and J gave up 4 bases; unmatched junction bases: 1. The CDR3 is CAWRGLAGYNEQFF. Here the CDR3 DNA reads TGTGCCTGGAGAGGACTAGCGGGGTACAATGAGCAGTTCTTC.

This chain connects TRBV27 to TRBJ2-7; 9 bases align to TRBD1. The V segment lost 4 bases and the J segment 5 bases; nucleotides outside the gene matches: 3. The germline gives CDR1 MNHEY, CDR2 SMNVEV (reference sequence). The length of the CDR3 is 13 residues. DNA for the CDR3: TGTGCCAGCAGTTGGACAGGGGTGGACGAGCAGTACTTC. Protein sequence: CASSWTGVDEQYF.

This clone was observed a handful of times. The chain has TRBV7-2 and TRBJ2-3; no clear D gene. The CDR3 is made up of 16 amino acids. Deletions cut 4 bases from V and 1 base from J, with 15 bases between. Germline V lookup: CDR1 SGHTA, CDR2 FQGNSA. CDR3 protein: CASSSPLRTGTDTQYF. The CDR3 DNA sequence: TGTGCCAGCAGCTCCCCACTCCGGACGGGCACAGATACGCAGTATTTT. Variable domain in full (rest from reference TRBV7-2 and TRBJ2-3): GAGVSQSPSNKVTEKGKDVELRCDPISGHTALYWYRQSLGQGLEFLIYFQGNSAPDKSGLPSDRFSAERTGGSVSTLTIQRTQQEDSAVYLCASSSPLRTGTDTQYFGPGTRLTVL.

This chain connects TRBV7-2 to TRBJ2-1, with D hard to call. The V gene lost 1 base and the J gene lost 3 bases, with 13 bases spanning the gap. Germline lookup yields CDR1 SGHTA and CDR2 FQGNSA. The CDR3 extends over 16 amino acids. The CDR3 DNA is TGTGCCAGCAGCTTAGGGTATTCCCTTGGCTACAATGAGCAGTTCTTC. This encodes CASSLGYSLGYNEQFF. Full variable domain (outside the CDR3, taken from reference TRBV7-2 and TRBJ2-1): GAGVSQSPSNKVTEKGKDVELRCDPISGHTALYWYRQSLGQGLEFLIYFQGNSAPDKSGLPSDRFSAERTGGSVSTLTIQRTQQEDSAVYLCASSLGYSLGYNEQFFGPGTRLTVL.

The J gene is TRBJ1-5, the V gene TRBV28, with a weak D call TRBD1 (5 bases). Germline CDR1 MDHEN, CDR2 SYDVKM. V was cut by 7 bases and J by 2 bases, with 15 bases left in between. There are 15 residues in the CDR3. The CDR3 here is CASTRPRVRNQPQHF. For the CDR3, the DNA is TGTGCCAGCACCCGGCCCAGGGTTCGCAATCAGCCCCAGCATTTT.